This T cell receptor beta chain was recovered during a study of blood T cells in healthy people across ages. The use of a sample-barcoded 5' primer and a J-beta primer mix characterized a second PCR of about 6 to 11 cycles. TCRdb recomputed calls from the 5' RACE reads with MiXCR, one row per CDR3 protein. This table has about 640,000 distinct CDR3 sequences, 58% appearing once. CDR1 and CDR2 (germline): SGHTA, FQGNSA. This CDR3 is built from 15 residues. V was shortened by 5 bases and J by 0 bases, with 8 bases between the two germline ends. The chain recombines TRBV7-2 with TRBJ2-6; D might be TRBD1 (5 bases). The TCR sequence derives from a man in his sixties in good health. The sample consisted of blood. CDR3 loop: CASSTDSSGANVLTF. The CDR3, as DNA: TGTGCCAGCAGCACCGACAGCTCTGGGGCCAACGTCCTGACTTTC.